The 20 T cell receptor beta chains in this list originate from one sample, sequenced in a study of cytomegalovirus exposure and HLA in healthy donors (TCRdb year 2017). The library came from the immunoSEQ multiplex PCR assay. A mixture of 60 forward primers for TCR Vbeta segments and 13 reverse primers for TCR Jbeta segments was used in the multiplex PCR. TCRdb holds this immuneACCESS table with in-frame rearrangements only. Some clones are missing; in checked studies, unresolved V genes explain under half, and the rest has no known cause. This sample comprises under 200,000 clones, more than 70% of them detected only once. Around 6.9% of the sample belongs to the ten largest clones. Sequencing was done on a sample of PBMCs. These receptor sequences come from a male donor in good health and CMV-seropositive.

The rearrangement links TRBV2 to TRBJ2-6; possibly TRBD2 for D (5 bases). CDR3 size: 17 residues. V was cut by 8 bases and J by 5 bases, with 22 bases left in between. Germline CDR1 is SNHLY and CDR2 is FYNNEI. The CDR3 is CASLFSGGPGRANVLTF. The CDR3 nucleotides are TGTGCCAGCTTATTCTCCGGCGGACCCGGGAGGGCCAACGTCCTGACTTTC.

The chain joins TRBV9 to TRBJ2-1; TRBD1 agrees at 11 bases. Trimming took 4 bases from V and 10 from J; bases not matched to a gene: 10. The CDR3 covers 15 residues. The germline V gene has CDR1 SGDLS and CDR2 YYNGEE. CDR3 protein: CASSPRTGGPGEQFF. DNA of the CDR3: TGTGCCAGCAGCCCCCGGACAGGGGGCCCGGGGGAGCAGTTCTTC.

The chain has TRBV5-6 and TRBJ1-1, with a tentative D call TRBD1 (6 bases). Trimming removed 2 bases from V and 0 bases from J, with 14 bases in between. CDR1 and CDR2 from the germline V gene are SGHDT and YYEEEE. The CDR3 is 16 residues long. The CDR3: CASSFPTDRLNTEAFF. The CDR3 nucleotides are TGTGCCAGCAGCTTTCCCACCGACAGGTTGAACACTGAAGCTTTCTTT.

This CDR3 reads CASSQQGINRAEQYF. In DNA form, the CDR3 reads TGTGCCAGCAGCCAACAAGGCATTAACAGGGCCGAGCAGTACTTC. The genes are TRBV27 and TRBJ2-7, with a weak D call TRBD1 (6 bases). Trimming shortened V by 6 bases and J by 6 bases, and 21 bases separated the two germline ends. Germline V gene data show CDR1 as MNHEY and CDR2 as SMNVEV (reference sequence). The CDR3 is 15 amino acids.

The chain uses TRBV19 and TRBJ2-2; D perhaps matches TRBD2 (5 bases). V lost 2 bases and J lost 5, with 15 bases in between. The germline gives CDR1 LNHDA, CDR2 SQIVND (reference sequence). The CDR3 length is 16 residues. The CDR3 coding sequence is TGTGCCAGTAGTATATTGAGGGCGAGCGTAACCGGGGAGCTGTTTTTT. It codes for CASSILRASVTGELFF. The full variable domain, with the rest looked up from reference TRBV19 and TRBJ2-2, is DGGITQSPKYLFRKEGQNVTLSCEQNLNHDAMYWYRQDPGQGLRLIYYSQIVNDFQKGDIAEGYSVSREKKESFPLTVTSAQKNPTAFYLCASSILRASVTGELFFGEGSRLTVL.

The chain employs TRBV7-3 and TRBJ2-2; no firm D call. The ends were cut back, 5 bases at V and 8 bases at J, with 15 bases in the middle. The germline gives CDR1 SGHTA, CDR2 FQGTGA. The CDR3 consists of 14 residues. The CDR3 DNA follows: TGTGCCAGCAGCCAAGACTGGTCTGGGGGGGAGCTGTTTTTT. This codes for CASSQDWSGGELFF.

The chain is built from TRBV19 and TRBJ1-2; 7 bases fit TRBD1. V gave up 5 bases and J gave up 4 bases; unmatched junction bases: 7. The CDR3 is 14 residues long. Germline V lookup: CDR1 LNHDA, CDR2 SQIVND (reference sequence). CDR3 residues: CASSPTGDSYGYTF. In DNA form, the CDR3 reads TGTGCCAGTAGTCCCACCGGGGACAGCTATGGCTACACCTTC.

DNA of the CDR3: TGTGCCAGCAGCTTAGCTGGGGGGGGGAATGAAAAACTGTTTTTT. Translated, it gives CASSLAGGGNEKLFF. The chain carries TRBV11-2 and TRBJ1-4; tentatively, D is TRBD1 (5 bases). This CDR3 contains 15 residues. Germline V lookup: CDR1 SGHAT, CDR2 FQNNGV. The V gene lost 1 base and the J gene lost 5 bases, with 11 bases spanning the gap.

This chain joins TRBV29-1 and TRBJ1-2; tentative D call: TRBD1 (5 bases). V dropped 7 bases and J dropped 3 bases, with 15 bases sitting between them. The CDR3 has 13 amino acids. Germline loops: CDR1 SQVTM, CDR2 ANQGSEA. CDR3: CSAGESGDYGYTF. The CDR3 DNA reads as TGCAGCGCTGGAGAGTCGGGGGACTATGGCTACACCTTC.

The V gene is TRBV10-3, the J gene TRBJ1-3, with D tentatively TRBD1 (5 bases). This CDR3 contains 13 residues. Germline V CDR1 and CDR2: ENHRY, SYGVKD. Trimming removed 7 bases at V and 1 base at J, with 8 bases between. The CDR3 DNA sequence: TGTGCCATCATGACAGATTCTGGAAACACCATATATTTT. Translated: CAIMTDSGNTIYF.

The chain has TRBV6-5 and TRBJ2-7; D is perhaps TRBD1 (6 bases). This CDR3 contains 14 residues. Looked up from germline, CDR1 is MNHEY and CDR2 is SVGAGI. V was clipped by 4 bases and J by 2 bases, with 12 bases between them. The CDR3 nucleotides read TGTGCCAGCAGTTCCGACAGGTTCCCCTACGAGCAGTACTTC. Translating it yields CASSSDRFPYEQYF.

V and J are TRBV5-4 and TRBJ2-5; D remains unclear. Germline V gene sequence: CDR1 SGHNT, CDR2 YYREEE (reference sequence). This CDR3 region has 13 residues. V gave up 0 bases and J gave up 2 bases, with 5 bases separating them. The CDR3 DNA reads as TGTGCCAGCAGCTTGGGTCCACAAGAGACCCAGTACTTC. Its translation is CASSLGPQETQYF.

The V call is TRBV7-6, the J call TRBJ2-5; 9 bases are shared with TRBD2. Per germline, CDR1 SGHVS and CDR2 FNYEAQ. The CDR3 is 14 amino acids. V gave up 5 bases and J gave up 5 bases; unmatched junction bases: 6. This CDR3 reads CASSRTSAGETQYF. The CDR3 DNA reads TGTGCCAGCAGCAGGACTAGCGCGGGGGAGACCCAGTACTTC.

V usage is TRBV11-3 and J usage is TRBJ2-1, with 7 bases fitting TRBD2. V lost 2 bases and J lost 4; bases outside the gene matches: 5. From germline, CDR1 is SGHNT and CDR2 YENEEA. This CDR3 region has 15 residues. CDR3 sequence: CASSLWEGGYNEQFF. The CDR3 DNA follows: TGTGCCAGCAGCTTATGGGAGGGCGGGTACAATGAGCAGTTCTTC. Complete variable domain (other parts from reference TRBV11-3 and TRBJ2-1): EAGVVQSPRYKIIEKKQPVAFWCNPISGHNTLYWYLQNLGQGPELLIRYENEEAVDDSQLPKDRFSAERLKGVDSTLKIQPAELGDSAVYLCASSLWEGGYNEQFFGPGTRLTVL.

The rearrangement links TRBV6-6 to TRBJ1-5, with 7 bases matching TRBD1. The CDR3 has 14 amino acids. Germline V CDR1 and CDR2: MNHNY, SVGAGI (reference sequence). The V segment lost 5 bases and the J segment 7 bases; nucleotides outside the gene matches: 8. The CDR3 nucleotides read TGTGCCAGCAGTCCTAAGGGGGCAGGCCAGCCCCAGCATTTT. Protein: CASSPKGAGQPQHF.

CDR3 in DNA: TGTGCCAGCAGACAGGGTCCGAGCTCCTACGAGCAGTACTTC. It specifies CASRQGPSSYEQYF. The chain uses TRBV6-1 and TRBJ2-5, with D possibly matching TRBD1 (6 bases). The DNA matches TRBJ2-7 better at its end, which makes the J call doubtful. The CDR3 runs to 14 residues. Germline CDR1 is MNHNS and CDR2 is SASEGT.

CDR3 protein: CASSPQGMLHEQYF. The CDR3 coding sequence is TGTGCCAGCAGTCCCCAGGGAATGCTCCACGAGCAGTACTTC. The chain uses TRBV6-5 and TRBJ2-7; D is perhaps TRBD1 (5 bases). Trimming stripped 5 bases from V and 5 bases from J, with 16 bases between. The V gene's germline CDR1 is MNHEY and CDR2 SVGAGI. The CDR3 loop spans 14 amino acids.

The V call is TRBV7-2, the J call TRBJ2-3; 9 bases map to TRBD2. The CDR3 covers 14 residues. The V segment lost 7 bases and the J segment 4 bases; nucleotides outside the gene matches: 6. Germline loops: CDR1 SGHTA, CDR2 FQGNSA. The CDR3 is CASMKTSGADTQYF. The CDR3 nucleotides read TGTGCCAGCATGAAGACTAGCGGCGCAGATACGCAGTATTTT.

This clone has only a few counts. The V gene is TRBV19, the J gene TRBJ2-3, with TRBD2 matching 9 bases. With 5 bases clipped from V and 8 bases from J, the junction kept 5 bases outside the gene matches. The CDR3 consists of 13 residues. Germline CDR1 and CDR2: LNHDA and SQIVND (reference sequence). This CDR3 is CASSVTSGLTQYF. Here the CDR3 DNA reads TGTGCCAGTAGTGTGACTAGCGGACTTACGCAGTATTTT.

The chain joins TRBV25-1 to TRBJ2-3, with 11 bases fitting TRBD2. The germline V gene encodes CDR1 MGHDK and CDR2 SYGVNS. The ends lost 4 bases at V and 4 bases at J; junction bases unmatched: 10. This CDR3 is 17 amino acids long. CDR3 amino acids: CASSGITSGGSADTQYF. CDR3 in DNA: TGTGCCAGCAGTGGGATAACTAGCGGGGGTTCCGCAGATACGCAGTATTTT. Together with reference TRBV25-1 and TRBJ2-3, the CDR3 gives the full variable domain: EADIYQTPRYLVIGTGKKITLECSQTMGHDKMYWYQQDPGMELHLIHYSYGVNSTEKGDLSSESTVSRIRTEHFPLTLESARPSHTSQYLCASSGITSGGSADTQYFGPGTRLTVL.